A selection of T cell receptor beta chains follows, all from one sample in a study of T-cell reconstitution after alpha-beta-depleted transplantation in children. TCRdb recomputed calls from the PCR reads with MiXCR, one row per CDR3 protein. The data show roughly 570,000 distinct CDR3 sequences, over 20% seen once. The starting material was PBMCs, obtained before TCRalphabeta/CD19-depleted stem cell transplant. These receptors all come from a boy in the first two years of life with Wiskott-Aldrich syndrome, due to receive a stem cell transplant. Each CDR3 is given with its conserved first and last residue. The D gene is left open where the match is weak. Clone size is given for some rows only: seen once, a few or many times, or a class if the clone is expanded.

TRBD1,TRBV15,TRBJ2-1,NA,TGTGCCACCAGCAGAGATACAGGGGTTGGGCAGTTCTTC,CATSRDTGVGQFF
TRBD1,TRBV10-3,TRBJ2-5,few,TGTGCCATCAGTGAGACAGGGGGGTCGGAGACCCAGTACTTC,CAISETGGSETQYF
NA,TRBV3-1,TRBJ2-7,many,TGTGCCAGCAGCCACGGGCCTTACGAGCAGTACTTC,CASSHGPYEQYF
NA,TRBV9,TRBJ2-2,NA,TGTGCCAGCAGCACCCAGGAGGGGGCCGTGGCCGGGGAGCTGTTTTTT,CASSTQEGAVAGELFF
NA,TRBV5-1,TRBJ2-2,NA,TGCGCCAGCAGCTTGGAAGTAGCAAGCGGTCGGGAGCTGTTTTTT,CASSLEVASGRELFF
TRBD2,TRBV5-1,TRBJ2-3,NA,TGCGCCAGCAGCGTGACTAGCGGGAGGGCAGATACGCAGTATTTT,CASSVTSGRADTQYF
TRBD1,TRBV5-1,TRBJ1-5,few,TGCGCCAGCAGCTTGACAGGGGTGGATCAGCCCCAGCATTTT,CASSLTGVDQPQHF
TRBD1,TRBV6-2/TRBV6-3,TRBJ1-5,NA,TGTGCCAGCAGTTACCGAATCGACAGGGGCCAGCCCCAGCATTTT,CASSYRIDRGQPQHF
NA,TRBV4-2,TRBJ2-1,few,TGTGCCAGCAGCCAAGGGGGAAGTGACTACTCCTACAATGAGCAGTTCTTC,CASSQGGSDYSYNEQFF
NA,TRBV10-3,TRBJ2-7,NA,TGTGCCATCAGTGAGATTAGAGGTGGGTTAGGGCAGTACTTC,CAISEIRGGLGQYF
NA,TRBV10-3,TRBJ2-7,few,TGTGCCATCAGTGGGTTTAGGGCGTCCTCCTACGAGCAGTACTTC,CAISGFRASSYEQYF